This TCR beta chain was observed in a study of graft-versus-host responses after intestinal transplantation. Here immunoSEQ multiplex PCR was the method, and the copy in TCRdb shows in-frame clones only, minus some. The table includes some 41,000 clones, approximately 95% detected once. From germline, CDR1 is MNHEY and CDR2 SMNVEV (reference sequence). Germline trimming cut 6 bases from V and 3 bases from J; bases unmatched to any gene: 14. This CDR3 spans 18 amino acids. As to this clone: The antigen remains undetermined.

Study results and caveats: GvH clones detected in recipient marrow included some appearing first in ileum or blood.

The chain employs TRBV27 and TRBJ2-3; 11 nucleotides match TRBD2. Sequenced material: unstimulated CD8+ T cells sorted from spleen or lymph node cells, taken before transplant. The sequence was obtained from a human donor who was the organ donor for an intestinal transplant. The CDR3 region is CASSPNSGGAWGTDTQYF. The CDR3 DNA reads as TGTGCCAGCAGCCCAAATAGCGGGGGGGCCTGGGGTACAGATACGCAGTATTTT.